This T cell receptor (beta chain) was captured by sequencing in a study of tumor and adjacent non-tumor tissue in lung cancer. The template was RNA from unsorted bulk tissue. The normal lung tissue was taken more than 3 cm from the tumor edge. The library came from three nested PCR rounds adapted from ARM-PCR protocols. TCRdb reprocessed the multiplex PCR reads via MiXCR and lists one record per CDR3 protein. The profile covers more than 35,000 distinct CDR3 sequences, with around 62% appearing a single time and roughly 19% taken by the ten largest. Looked up from germline, CDR1 is KGHSH and CDR2 is LQKENI. Deletions cut 3 bases from V and 2 bases from J, with 14 bases between. CDR3 length: 15 residues.

The sequenced sample consisted of distant non-tumor lung tissue. The clonotype comes from a middle-aged woman with non-small cell lung cancer. The genes are TRBV18 and TRBJ2-7; D ambiguous. CDR3 region: CASSPSDNSPYEQYF. The DNA for the CDR3 is TGTGCCAGCTCACCCTCCGACAACTCGCCCTACGAGCAGTACTTC.